What follows are 8 T cell receptor beta chains derived from one specimen sequenced in a study of identical twins. TCRdb processed the 5' RACE reads anew with MiXCR; each CDR3 protein has one entry. This sample has nearly 650,000 distinct CDR3 sequences, with about 7.6% found just once. These sequences were also reported in another study, on yellow fever vaccine responses in identical twins.

What was sequenced was PBMCs. Receptor source: a woman aged 18-29 years in good health.

Ten or more counts support this clonotype. The genes are TRBV14 and TRBJ2-3; maybe TRBD2 (6 bases). Germline-derived CDR1 and CDR2 are SGHDN and FVKESK. Between the trimmed V and J ends, which lost 4 bases and 10 bases, there was a span of 9 bases. The CDR3 is made up of 11 amino acids. CDR3 loop: CASSLGGAQYF. DNA of the CDR3: TGTGCCAGCAGCCTCGGGGGTGCGCAGTATTTT.

This clonotype showed up many times. The chain joins TRBV24-1 to TRBJ2-2; 8 nucleotides line up with TRBD1. The CDR3 contains 14 residues. In germline, CDR1 is KGHDR, CDR2 SFDVKD. V was pared by 7 bases and J by 5 bases, with 5 bases of the junction left unmatched. CDR3 sequence: CATRGQGATGELFF. The CDR3, as DNA: TGTGCCACCAGGGGCCAGGGGGCAACCGGGGAGCTGTTTTTT.

This clonotype has just a few counts. The rearrangement uses TRBV5-1 and TRBJ1-6; perhaps TRBD1 as D (5 bases). Germline CDR1 and CDR2: SGHRS and YFSETQ. CDR3 length: 14 residues. V was trimmed by 2 bases and J by 9 bases, leaving 12 bases between them. The CDR3 bases are TGCGCCAGCAGCTTAGAGCAGGGCGCTTCACCCCTCCACTTT. Protein product: CASSLEQGASPLHF.

V usage is TRBV11-1 and J usage is TRBJ2-2; 14 nucleotides line up with TRBD2. Trimming cost V 5 bases and J 4 bases; bases outside gene matches: 9. In germline, CDR1 is SGHAT, CDR2 FQDESV (reference sequence). This CDR3 is 18 amino acids long. This CDR3 is CASSPQTSGRVITGELFF. The CDR3 coding sequence is TGTGCCAGCAGCCCGCAGACTAGCGGGAGGGTTATCACCGGGGAGCTGTTTTTT.

The V and J genes are TRBV19 and TRBJ2-7; 9 bases line up with TRBD2. The junction had 10 bases not matched to a gene; V was cut back by 5 bases and J by 2 bases. CDR3 size: 16 residues. Germline V CDR1 and CDR2: LNHDA, SQIVND (reference sequence). The CDR3 bases are TGTGCCAGTAGTCGCTCAGGACTAGCGAGGACCTACGAGCAGTACTTC. It yields the protein CASSRSGLARTYEQYF.

This clonotype has at least ten counts. J is TRBJ1-2 and V is TRBV12-3 or TRBV12-4; D unclear. V was shortened by 10 bases and J by 5 bases, with 17 bases between the two germline ends. The CDR3 extends over 13 amino acids. CDR3 loop: CATYPSGRYGYTF. In DNA, the CDR3 is TGTGCCACCTACCCGTCGGGGAGATATGGCTACACCTTC.

This clonotype was seen ten or more times. The chain recombines TRBV3-1 with TRBJ2-3; D is perhaps TRBD1 (5 bases). The germline V gene has CDR1 LGHDT and CDR2 YNNKEL (reference sequence). This CDR3 contains 16 residues. Between the trimmed V and J ends, which lost 3 bases and 2 bases, there was a span of 15 bases. The CDR3 DNA is TGTGCCAGCAGCCACAAGAGGAACAGGTTCACAGATACGCAGTATTTT. Translation: CASSHKRNRFTDTQYF.

The chain employs TRBV4-1 and TRBJ2-7; the D gene is possibly TRBD1 (6 bases). CDR1 and CDR2 from the germline V gene are MGHRA and YSYEKL. The CDR3 covers 15 residues. The V gene lost 1 base and the J gene lost 0 bases, with 10 bases spanning the gap. The CDR3 loop is CASSQGEGGSYEQYV. CDR3 nucleotide sequence: TGCGCCAGCAGCCAAGGGGAAGGGGGCTCCTACGAGCAGTACGTC.